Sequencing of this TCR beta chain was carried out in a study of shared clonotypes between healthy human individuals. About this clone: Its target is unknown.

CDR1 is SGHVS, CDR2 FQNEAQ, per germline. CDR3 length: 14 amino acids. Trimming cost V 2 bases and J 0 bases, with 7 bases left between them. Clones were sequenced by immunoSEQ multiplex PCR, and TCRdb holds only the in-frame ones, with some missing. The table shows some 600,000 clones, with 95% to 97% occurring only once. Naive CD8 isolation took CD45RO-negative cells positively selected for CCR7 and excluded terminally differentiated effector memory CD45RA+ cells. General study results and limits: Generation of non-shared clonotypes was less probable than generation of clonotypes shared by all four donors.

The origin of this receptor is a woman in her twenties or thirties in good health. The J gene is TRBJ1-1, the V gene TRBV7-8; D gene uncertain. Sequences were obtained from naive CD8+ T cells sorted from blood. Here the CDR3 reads CASSLRELNTEAFF. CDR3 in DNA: TGTGCCAGCAGCTTAAGAGAACTGAACACTGAAGCTTTCTTT. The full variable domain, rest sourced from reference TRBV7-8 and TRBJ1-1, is GAGVSQSPRYKVAKRGQDVALRCDPISGHVSLFWYQQALGQGPEFLTYFQNEAQLDKSGLPSDRFFAERPEGSVSTLKIQRTQQEDSAVYLCASSLRELNTEAFFGQGTRLTVV.